Below, 21 T cell receptor beta chains from the same sample are listed, as sequenced in a study of beta chain features in type 1 diabetes. Broader study findings: TCRB CDR3 length was moderately but significantly reduced in all four CD4+ subsets of Type 1 diabetes patients.

Expressed TCRB transcripts were sequenced, since all the RNA that had been isolated was reverse transcribed. Sequenced by immunoSEQ multiplex PCR; TCRdb stores in-frame clones only, minus some. The sample holds about 170,000 clones, approximately 7.9% seen once. For these TCRs, the target antigens are not known. The sample taken for sequencing was central memory CD4+ T cells from blood. The receptor set was obtained from a man between 18 and 35 years old with type 1 diabetes.

This clone was seen a few times. The V call is TRBV28, the J call TRBJ1-3, with TRBD1 matching 8 bases. Losses at the gene ends were 5 bases for V and 3 bases for J; bases not matched to a gene: 9. The CDR3 runs 16 residues. Germline CDR1 MDHEN, CDR2 SYDVKM. CDR3 nucleotides: TGTGCCAGCAGTCCAGGAACAGGGGGGTTTGGAAACACCATATATTTT. Protein product: CASSPGTGGFGNTIYF.

V and J are TRBV2 and TRBJ1-5; D gene uncertain. The CDR3 runs to 14 residues. Trimming shortened V by 6 bases and J by 3 bases, and 12 bases separated the two germline ends. CDR1 and CDR2 (germline): SNHLY, FYNNEI. The DNA of the CDR3 is TGTGCCAGCAGCTCGGACGGGGACAATCAGCCCCAGCATTTT. Residues: CASSSDGDNQPQHF.

The V gene is TRBV7-9, the J gene TRBJ1-2; D is possibly TRBD1 (5 bases). This CDR3 is built from 12 residues. Germline V CDR1 and CDR2: SEHNR, FQNEAQ (reference sequence). V was shortened by 3 bases and J by 5 bases, with 7 bases between the two germline ends. The CDR3 is CASSFRQYGYTF. DNA of the CDR3: TGTGCCAGCAGCTTTAGACAGTATGGCTACACCTTC. The entire variable domain, with the rest obtained from reference TRBV7-9 and TRBJ1-2, is as follows: DTGVSQNPRHKITKRGQNVTFRCDPISEHNRLYWYRQTLGQGPEFLTYFQNEAQLEKSRLLSDRFSAERPKGSFSTLEIQRTEQGDSAMYLCASSFRQYGYTFGSGTRLTVV.

The chain combines TRBV5-1 with TRBJ2-3; 8 bases align to TRBD2. Germline loops: CDR1 SGHRS, CDR2 YFSETQ. V trimming: 2 bases; J trimming: 4 bases; junction bases outside the gene matches: 3. The CDR3 has 14 residues. The CDR3, as DNA: TGCGCCAGCAGCTTAGCGGGAGTGCCAGATACGCAGTATTTT. Amino acid sequence: CASSLAGVPDTQYF.

This clone was found a few times. V gene TRBV5-1 combines with J gene TRBJ2-1, with D maybe TRBD1 (6 bases). Looked up from germline, CDR1 is SGHRS and CDR2 is YFSETQ. V was clipped by 4 bases and J by 3 bases, with 11 bases between them. The CDR3 is 14 amino acids. The chain's CDR3 is CASSVGQSYNEQFF. As DNA, the CDR3 is TGCGCCAGCAGCGTCGGACAGAGCTACAATGAGCAGTTCTTC.

This chain joins TRBV5-1 and TRBJ2-2, with 8 bases identical to TRBD1. The germline CDR1 and CDR2 sequences are SGHRS and YFSETQ. Losses at the gene ends were 4 bases for V and 4 bases for J; bases not matched to a gene: 9. The CDR3 is 16 amino acids. CDR3 residues: CASSPYGQGTTGELFF. The DNA of the CDR3 is TGCGCCAGCAGCCCATACGGACAGGGAACCACCGGGGAGCTGTTTTTT.

Only a few counts were recorded for this clone. This chain uses TRBV4-2 with TRBJ2-3; D possibly corresponds to TRBD2 (6 bases). This CDR3 is 16 amino acids long. V dropped 5 bases and J dropped 0 bases, with 15 bases sitting between them. Per the germline V gene, CDR1 is LGHNA and CDR2 is YNFKEQ. CDR3 bases: TGTGCCAGCAGCACCGGAGGGACTTCTAGCACAGATACGCAGTATTTT. Residues: CASSTGGTSSTDTQYF.

A note on this clone: The same CDR3 also results from other DNA sequences found in this sample. The CDR3 nucleotides are TGTGCCAGCAGCCGCGGGGGGGCCCGGGAGACCCAGTACTTC. This encodes CASSRGGARETQYF. This rearrangement joins TRBV11-2 to TRBJ2-5; TRBD2 agrees at 9 bases. Looked up from germline, CDR1 is SGHAT and CDR2 is FQNNGV. Germline trimming cut 5 bases from V and 5 bases from J; bases unmatched to any gene: 6. This CDR3 region has 14 residues.

The chain recombines TRBV2 with TRBJ2-1; 7 positions match TRBD1. Germline CDR1 reads SNHLY; CDR2 reads FYNNEI. Unmatched junction bases numbered 11, after V lost 4 bases and J lost 8 bases. The CDR3 runs 15 residues. CDR3 amino acids: CASSGGQPGQYEQFF. DNA for the CDR3: TGTGCCAGCAGTGGAGGGCAGCCGGGACAGTATGAGCAGTTCTTC.

This chain uses TRBV18 with TRBJ1-2; tentative D call: TRBD1 (5 bases). The CDR3 extends over 15 amino acids. Germline assignment: CDR1 KGHSH and CDR2 LQKENI. Between the trimmed V and J ends, which lost 0 bases and 3 bases, there was a span of 11 bases. The CDR3 DNA is TGTGCCAGCTCACCACCAGAGGCCAGGGACTATGGCTACACCTTC. Protein: CASSPPEARDYGYTF.

The chain couples TRBV5-1 to TRBJ2-3; 7 bases agree with TRBD1. Germline V gene sequence: CDR1 SGHRS, CDR2 YFSETQ. Trimming cost V 2 bases and J 2 bases; bases outside gene matches: 5. This CDR3 has 15 amino acids. CDR3 sequence: CASSFFGTATDTQYF. CDR3 sequence (DNA): TGCGCCAGCAGCTTTTTCGGGACAGCCACAGATACGCAGTATTTT. Full variable domain (outside the CDR3, taken from reference TRBV5-1 and TRBJ2-3): KAGVTQTPRYLIKTRGQQVTLSCSPISGHRSVSWYQQTPGQGLQFLFEYFSETQRNKGNFPGRFSGRQFSNSRSEMNVSTLELGDSALYLCASSFFGTATDTQYFGPGTRLTVL.

This clone was picked up a small number of times. The genes are TRBV5-1 and TRBJ1-6; D call uncertain. CDR3 length: 14 amino acids. The germline V gene has CDR1 SGHRS and CDR2 YFSETQ. Trimming shortened V by 2 bases and J by 9 bases, and 12 bases separated the two germline ends. The CDR3 nucleotides read TGCGCCAGCAGCTTAGGACTGTTAAGTTCACCCCTCCACTTT. Residues: CASSLGLLSSPLHF.

V is TRBV5-4 and J is TRBJ2-7; 14 bases fit TRBD2. V trimming: 5 bases; J trimming: 6 bases; junction bases outside the gene matches: 7. The CDR3 is 15 residues long. Per the germline V gene, CDR1 is SGHNT and CDR2 is YYREEE (reference sequence). CDR3 coding DNA: TGTGCCAGCAGTTCTCCGGGACTAGCGGGAGTCGAGCAGTACTTC. This sequence encodes CASSSPGLAGVEQYF.

This sequence joins TRBV15 and TRBJ2-3; 11 bases are shared with TRBD2. Germline V gene lookup returns CDR1 LNHNV and CDR2 YYDKDF (reference sequence). The CDR3 is 15 amino acids. J was trimmed by 2 bases and V by 3 bases; bases with no gene match: 1. CDR3: CATSRTSGTTDTQYF. The CDR3, as DNA: TGTGCCACCAGCAGGACTAGCGGGACCACAGATACGCAGTATTTT. The full variable domain, completed using reference TRBV15 and TRBJ2-3, is DAMVIQNPRYQVTQFGKPVTLSCSQTLNHNVMYWYQQKSSQAPKLLFHYYDKDFNNEADTPDNFQSRRPNTSFCFLDIRSPGLGDTAMYLCATSRTSGTTDTQYFGPGTRLTVL.

The genes are TRBV18 and TRBJ2-3; 10 bases agree with TRBD1. Germline CDR1 is KGHSH and CDR2 is LQKENI. Losses at the gene ends were 5 bases for V and 2 bases for J; bases not matched to a gene: 7. The CDR3 extends over 16 amino acids. The CDR3 here is CASSFRTGGDTDTQYF. For the CDR3, the DNA is TGTGCCAGCTCATTCCGGACAGGGGGTGACACAGATACGCAGTATTTT.

This clone has at least ten counts. The V gene is TRBV18, the J gene TRBJ2-3; 7 bases are shared with TRBD2. V dropped 4 bases and J dropped 4; count of bases not matched to a gene: 2. Germline CDR1 is KGHSH and CDR2 is LQKENI. This CDR3 is 13 amino acids long. The CDR3 DNA reads as TGTGCCAGCTCACGTACTAGCGCAGATACGCAGTATTTT. Protein: CASSRTSADTQYF. Variable domain in full (rest from reference TRBV18 and TRBJ2-3): NAGVMQNPRHLVRRRGQEARLRCSPMKGHSHVYWYRQLPEEGLKFMVYLQKENIIDESGMPKERFSAEFPKEGPSILRIQQVVRGDSAAYFCASSRTSADTQYFGPGTRLTVL.

This sequence joins TRBV6-5 and TRBJ2-1, with 8 bases lining up with TRBD2. Looked up from germline, CDR1 is MNHEY and CDR2 is SVGAGI. The CDR3 runs to 15 residues. V gave up 6 bases and J gave up 12 bases; unmatched junction bases: 16. The CDR3 spells CASSPGRGGAQGQFF. The DNA of the CDR3 is TGTGCCAGCAGCCCCGGACGGGGGGGCGCCCAGGGGCAGTTCTTC.

A few counts support this clone. The chain joins TRBV14 to TRBJ2-3, with 10 positions matching TRBD1. The germline gives CDR1 SGHDN, CDR2 FVKESK. The CDR3 has 16 residues. Trimming removed 4 bases from V and 2 bases from J; junction bases left unmatched: 6. The CDR3 here is CASSPDRGVVTDTQYF. The DNA of the CDR3 is TGTGCCAGCAGCCCGGACAGGGGGGTTGTCACAGATACGCAGTATTTT.

The J gene is TRBJ2-5, the V gene TRBV11-2; D ambiguous. V lost 1 base and J 5 bases, leaving 8 bases between the germline ends. This CDR3 comprises 13 residues. The germline V gene encodes CDR1 SGHAT and CDR2 FQNNGV. CDR3 residues: CASSLAASETQYF. The CDR3 DNA follows: TGTGCCAGCAGCTTAGCAGCGTCGGAGACCCAGTACTTC.

This clone has only a few counts. This chain connects TRBV6-1 to TRBJ2-1; perhaps TRBD1 as D (6 bases). Germline CDR1 and CDR2: MNHNS and SASEGT. This CDR3 has 15 residues. V was trimmed by 6 bases and J by 3 bases, leaving 15 bases between them. In nucleotides, the CDR3 is TGTGCCAGCAGATACAGGGAACAGGTCTACAATGAGCAGTTCTTC. Amino acid sequence: CASRYREQVYNEQFF.

The V and J genes are TRBV28 and TRBJ2-1, with 9 bases aligning to TRBD2. The CDR3 has 15 residues. With 7 bases clipped from V and 1 base from J, the junction kept 5 bases outside the gene matches. Per germline, CDR1 MDHEN and CDR2 SYDVKM. DNA for the CDR3: TGTGCCAGCACCAAAGCGGGAGGATCCTACAATGAGCAGTTCTTC. Protein: CASTKAGGSYNEQFF.